One sample yielded the 27 T cell receptor beta chains listed below, sequenced in a study of cytomegalovirus exposure and HLA in healthy donors. The PCR had 60 Vbeta and 13 Jbeta primers. TCRdb's table, derived via immunoSEQ multiplex PCR, lists solely in-frame clones and lacks some. The sample includes 130,000 or so clones, 82% of them seen just once. The sequenced material came from PBMCs. These receptors were taken from a woman aged 45-65 years in good health and CMV-seropositive.

The chain employs TRBV6-1 and TRBJ2-7, with a possible D match to TRBD2 (6 bases). Germline loops: CDR1 MNHNS, CDR2 SASEGT. This CDR3 comprises 14 residues. The V end was cut by 8 bases, the J end by 2 bases, with 16 bases between. CDR3 loop: CASVWISGTYEQYF. In DNA, the CDR3 is TGTGCCAGCGTGTGGATTAGCGGAACCTACGAGCAGTACTTC.

The chain joins TRBV7-8 to TRBJ2-5; D uncertain. Germline assignment: CDR1 SGHVS and CDR2 FQNEAQ. CDR3 length equals 14 residues. Trimming shortened V by 3 bases and J by 2 bases, and 10 bases separated the two germline ends. The CDR3 nucleotides are TGTGCCAGCAGCTTCCGGAGATCTCAAGAGACCCAGTACTTC. It translates to CASSFRRSQETQYF.

The V gene is TRBV5-1, the J gene TRBJ2-5; 9 positions match TRBD2. Germline V gives CDR1 SGHRS, CDR2 YFSETQ. The CDR3 is 17 amino acids. With 1 base clipped from V and 4 bases from J, the junction kept 11 bases outside the gene matches. CDR3 sequence reads: CASSLRSAGGPSETQYF. The CDR3 region has the DNA TGCGCCAGCAGCTTGAGATCGGCGGGAGGGCCTTCAGAGACCCAGTACTTC.

The chain couples TRBV7-6 to TRBJ2-5; possibly TRBD1 for D (6 bases). Germline V gene lookup returns CDR1 SGHVS and CDR2 FNYEAQ. Trimming left V 1 base short and J 3 bases short, with 12 bases between. The CDR3 consists of 15 residues. The CDR3 sequence: CASSLDLGAEETQYF. The CDR3 DNA follows: TGTGCCAGCAGCTTAGATTTGGGGGCAGAAGAGACCCAGTACTTC.

The chain employs TRBV7-9 and TRBJ2-7; TRBD2 matches 11 bases. CDR1 and CDR2 (germline): SEHNR, FQNEAQ (reference sequence). V was pared by 6 bases and J by 0 bases, with 4 bases of the junction left unmatched. The CDR3 runs to 15 residues. The CDR3, as DNA: TGTGCCAGCAGTGACGGGACTAGCGGCTCCTACGAGCAGTACTTC. Residues: CASSDGTSGSYEQYF.

The gene calls are TRBV19 and TRBJ1-2; perhaps TRBD1 as D (6 bases). The CDR3 runs 13 residues. From germline, CDR1 is LNHDA and CDR2 SQIVND (reference sequence). The V gene lost 8 bases and the J gene lost 4 bases, with 14 bases spanning the gap. The CDR3 DNA reads as TGTGCCAGTGCCCGGACAGACATCTATGGCTACACCTTC. Translated, it gives CASARTDIYGYTF.

The CDR3 region is CASSLHTGQGISPPLHF. CDR3 coding DNA: TGTGCCAGCAGTTTACACACGGGACAGGGGATAAGTCCACCCCTCCACTTT. This chain links TRBV28 with TRBJ1-6; TRBD1 agrees at 10 bases. Germline V lookup: CDR1 MDHEN, CDR2 SYDVKM. After removal of 2 bases from V and 11 bases from J, the junction contained 12 bases not matched to a gene. CDR3 length equals 17 residues.

This rearrangement joins TRBV7-2 to TRBJ2-5; possibly TRBD2 for D (6 bases). The J call may be faulty, since TRBJ2-7 better matches the DNA end. The CDR3 totals 14 residues. Looked up from germline, CDR1 is SGHTA and CDR2 is FQGNSA. The DNA for the CDR3 is TGTGCCAGCAGCGAGAAGGGACTCCTCTACGAGCAGTACTTC. This sequence encodes CASSEKGLLYEQYF.

The chain joins TRBV2 to TRBJ1-5; TRBD1 matches 7 bases. The CDR3 spans 13 residues. Germline assignment: CDR1 SNHLY and CDR2 FYNNEI. V was pared by 8 bases and J by 3 bases, with 4 bases of the junction left unmatched. CDR3 amino acids: CASVGQTNQPQHF. The DNA for the CDR3 is TGTGCCAGCGTGGGACAGACCAATCAGCCCCAGCATTTT.

The chain joins TRBV4-1 to TRBJ2-7; 8 bases are a match to TRBD1. Trimming at V came to 6 bases and at J to 0 bases, leaving 4 bases not matched to a gene. Germline CDR1 reads MGHRA; CDR2 reads YSYEKL. This CDR3 is 14 amino acids long. The CDR3 nucleotides read TGCGCCAGCAGGCCTACAGGGGGCTCCTACGAGCAGTACTTC. Translation: CASRPTGGSYEQYF.

V gene TRBV27 combines with J gene TRBJ2-1; D may be TRBD1 (6 bases). There are 15 residues in the CDR3. The V gene lost 5 bases and the J gene lost 2 bases, with 13 bases spanning the gap. Germline CDR1 is MNHEY and CDR2 is SMNVEV (reference sequence). CDR3 sequence reads: CASSLRTDPYNEQFF. DNA for the CDR3: TGTGCCAGCAGTCTCCGGACAGATCCCTACAATGAGCAGTTCTTC.

The genes are TRBV6-5 and TRBJ1-2, with D maybe TRBD1 (6 bases). The ends were cut back, 6 bases at V and 7 bases at J, with 9 bases in the middle. This CDR3 contains 11 residues. Per the germline V gene, CDR1 is MNHEY and CDR2 is SVGAGI. CDR3 residues: CASRRGGGYTF. CDR3 DNA sequence: TGTGCCAGCAGGAGGGGGGGTGGCTACACCTTC.

V gene TRBV12-5 combines with J gene TRBJ1-2; 7 nucleotides agree with TRBD1. V dropped 6 bases and J dropped 1; count of bases not matched to a gene: 14. The germline CDR1 and CDR2 sequences are LGHNT and FRNRAP. The CDR3 spans 17 residues. The CDR3 loop reads CASGPGQIRGSNYGYTF. The DNA of the CDR3 is TGTGCTAGTGGACCGGGACAGATCAGAGGGAGTAACTATGGCTACACCTTC. The entire variable domain, with the rest obtained from reference TRBV12-5 and TRBJ1-2, is as follows: DARVTQTPRHKVTEMGQEVTMRCQPILGHNTVFWYRQTMMQGLELLAYFRNRAPLDDSGMPKDRFSAEMPDATLATLKIQPSEPRDSAVYFCASGPGQIRGSNYGYTFGSGTRLTVV.

The chain recombines TRBV4-3 with TRBJ1-1, with 9 bases aligning to TRBD1. This CDR3 region has 16 residues. Germline V gives CDR1 LGHNA, CDR2 YSLEER. Trimming at V came to 0 bases and at J to 2 bases, leaving 4 bases not matched to a gene. For the CDR3, the DNA is TGCGCCAGCAGCCAAGATCCGGACAGGGGAAACACTGAAGCTTTCTTT. Amino acids: CASSQDPDRGNTEAFF.

The chain carries TRBV19 and TRBJ2-5, with 9 bases lining up with TRBD1. The end of the DNA fits TRBJ2-7 better, so the J call may be wrong. The CDR3 spans 14 residues. Germline V gives CDR1 LNHDA, CDR2 SQIVND (reference sequence). CDR3 region: CASSTTGQGYEQYF. The CDR3 nucleotides are TGTGCCAGTAGTACGACGGGACAGGGCTACGAGCAGTACTTC.

The chain carries TRBV5-1 and TRBJ2-1, with 14 nucleotides matching TRBD2. CDR3 length equals 18 residues. The V gene end was trimmed by 0 bases and the J gene end by 0 bases; junction bases not matched to a gene: 2. Germline CDR1 SGHRS, CDR2 YFSETQ. CDR3 in amino acids: CASSLGLAGGTSYNEQFF. CDR3 DNA: TGCGCCAGCAGCTTGGGACTAGCGGGGGGGACCTCCTACAATGAGCAGTTCTTC.

The V call is TRBV29-1, the J call TRBJ1-2, with D tentatively TRBD1 (6 bases). Trimming took off 4 bases at V and 5 bases at J, with 17 bases between the two ends. Germline CDR1 and CDR2: SQVTM and ANQGSEA. CDR3 length equals 14 residues. The chain's CDR3 is CSVGSQGTAYGYTF. The CDR3, as DNA: TGCAGCGTTGGCTCACAGGGTACTGCATATGGCTACACCTTC.

V gene TRBV7-2 combines with J gene TRBJ2-2; no clear D. The ends were cut back, 3 bases at V and 2 bases at J, with 7 bases in the middle. This CDR3 has 14 residues. Germline CDR1 is SGHTA and CDR2 is FQGNSA. The CDR3 nucleotides read TGTGCCAGCAGCTTCAGTTTTAACACCGGGGAGCTGTTTTTT. Its protein is CASSFSFNTGELFF.

The sample holds one count of this clone. DNA for the CDR3: TGTGCCAGCAGTTACGGGGAGGACTATGGCTACACCTTC. Translating it yields CASSYGEDYGYTF. This chain links TRBV6-5 with TRBJ1-2; D ambiguous. The CDR3 sequence is 13 residues long. Germline CDR1 and CDR2: MNHEY and SVGAGI. V was trimmed by 2 bases and J by 3 bases, leaving 7 bases between them.

The V call is TRBV29-1, the J call TRBJ1-5, with a weak D call TRBD1 (5 bases). Trimming removed 4 bases from V and 1 base from J, with 11 bases in between. This CDR3 is built from 14 residues. The germline V gene has CDR1 SQVTM and CDR2 ANQGSEA. CDR3 sequence (DNA): TGCAGCGTTGCGGAGGGGCGAAGCAATCAGCCCCAGCATTTT. Its protein product is CSVAEGRSNQPQHF.

The CDR3 reads CASSYGAVWGNEQFF. CDR3 nucleotides: TGTGCCAGCAGTTACGGGGCAGTTTGGGGCAATGAGCAGTTCTTC. J is TRBJ2-1 and V is TRBV6-5; the D gene is possibly TRBD1 (5 bases). V dropped 2 bases and J dropped 6 bases, with 14 bases sitting between them. The CDR3 consists of 15 residues. Per germline, CDR1 MNHEY and CDR2 SVGAGI.

The V gene is TRBV27, the J gene TRBJ1-1; D might be TRBD1 (6 bases). This CDR3 has 17 residues. Germline CDR1 MNHEY, CDR2 SMNVEV (reference sequence). Trimming shortened V by 5 bases and J by 3 bases, and 22 bases separated the two germline ends. CDR3 sequence: CASSLPGGGPGDTEAFF. CDR3 coding DNA: TGTGCCAGCAGTCTTCCCGGGGGGGGCCCAGGGGACACTGAAGCTTTCTTT.

The J gene is TRBJ2-3, the V gene TRBV28; 11 nucleotides agree with TRBD2. Germline V lookup: CDR1 MDHEN, CDR2 SYDVKM. The CDR3 totals 16 residues. The V segment lost 2 bases and the J segment 2 bases; nucleotides outside the gene matches: 3. The CDR3 is CASSLLAGGLTDTQYF. CDR3 DNA: TGTGCCAGCAGTTTACTAGCGGGAGGCCTCACAGATACGCAGTATTTT.

This chain links TRBV7-2 with TRBJ1-2, with TRBD1 matching over 7 bases. Trimming cost V 5 bases and J 2 bases; bases outside gene matches: 5. Germline-derived CDR1 and CDR2 are SGHTA and FQGNSA. The CDR3 loop spans 14 amino acids. The CDR3 protein is CASSPGTDNYGYTF. Written as DNA, the CDR3 is TGTGCCAGCAGCCCAGGGACAGACAACTATGGCTACACCTTC.

In DNA form, the CDR3 reads TGTGCCAGCAGCGGCACCGGGACTAGCGGGGGGCCTAGCTCCTACAATGAGCAGTTCTTC. This sequence encodes CASSGTGTSGGPSSYNEQFF. V is TRBV9 and J is TRBJ2-1, with TRBD2 identical over 15 bases. The V gene end was trimmed by 3 bases and the J gene end by 0 bases; junction bases not matched to a gene: 10. Germline loops: CDR1 SGDLS, CDR2 YYNGEE. The CDR3 sequence is 20 residues long.

The J gene is TRBJ2-5, the V gene TRBV28; weak D call: TRBD1 (6 bases). From germline, CDR1 is MDHEN and CDR2 SYDVKM. The CDR3 is made up of 12 amino acids. Trimming took 4 bases from V and 14 from J, leaving 17 bases between them. The CDR3, as DNA: TGTGCCAGCAGTTCGTCCGGGACAAGGCCCTACTTC. Encoded protein: CASSSSGTRPYF.

The J gene is TRBJ2-2, the V gene TRBV7-8, with D uncertain. Germline V gene data show CDR1 as SGHVS and CDR2 as FQNEAQ. Trimming pared 0 bases from V and 8 bases from J, leaving 7 bases between. The CDR3 has 13 residues. CDR3 DNA: TGTGCCAGCAGCTTAGCAGAGGATGGGGAGCTGTTTTTT. Translated: CASSLAEDGELFF.